This entry lists 8 T cell receptor beta chains sequenced from one sample in a study of blood T cell repertoires in COVID-19. Sequencing was performed with immunoSEQ multiplex PCR; in TCRdb, only in-frame clones are kept and a portion is missing. This sample has roughly 230,000 clones, with roughly 84% found just once. Sequenced sample: peripheral blood. The receptors here all came from a man in his forties or fifties with active or convalescent COVID-19.

This chain joins TRBV5-5 and TRBJ1-2; 12 bases fit TRBD1. There are 15 residues in the CDR3. V dropped 2 bases and J dropped 4; count of bases not matched to a gene: 3. Germline-derived CDR1 and CDR2 are SGHKS and YYEKEE (reference sequence). CDR3 in amino acids: CASSLGTGGLYGYTF. CDR3 bases: TGTGCCAGCAGCTTAGGGACAGGGGGCCTCTATGGCTACACCTTC.

The chain couples TRBV28 to TRBJ1-1, with TRBD1 as a possible D gene (5 bases). V shed 5 bases and J shed 1 base, with 11 bases lying between them. The CDR3 runs to 14 residues. CDR1 is MDHEN and CDR2 is SYDVKM in the germline V gene. This CDR3 reads CASSLDGANTEAFF. The CDR3 DNA reads TGTGCCAGCAGTCTCGATGGGGCGAACACTGAAGCTTTCTTT.

V usage is TRBV7-9 and J usage is TRBJ1-2; D ambiguous. This CDR3 region has 14 residues. Trimming took 1 base from V and 7 from J, leaving 13 bases between them. Per germline, CDR1 SEHNR and CDR2 FQNEAQ (reference sequence). The CDR3 sequence is CASSLDGGRVGYTF. Written as DNA, the CDR3 is TGTGCCAGCAGCTTAGACGGAGGGCGTGTTGGCTACACCTTC.

The chain joins TRBV7-8 to TRBJ2-3; TRBD2 matches 9 bases. CDR3 size: 17 residues. After removal of 4 bases from V and 5 bases from J, the junction contained 13 bases not matched to a gene. Per the germline V gene, CDR1 is SGHVS and CDR2 is FQNEAQ. The CDR3 spells CASSSRAGLANRDTQYF. The CDR3 region has the DNA TGTGCCAGCAGCTCCCGGGCGGGACTAGCTAACAGAGATACGCAGTATTTT.

The V gene is TRBV12-5, the J gene TRBJ2-3, with 7 bases lining up with TRBD1. In germline, CDR1 is LGHNT, CDR2 FRNRAP. J lost 3 bases, V lost 4 bases, and 7 bases had no gene match. This CDR3 region has 15 residues. The CDR3 sequence is CASGSKTGLTDTQYF. CDR3 nucleotides: TGTGCTAGTGGTTCGAAGACAGGGCTGACAGATACGCAGTATTTT.

This clone was recorded once. The genes are TRBV9 and TRBJ2-2, with D tentatively TRBD2 (6 bases). The CDR3 loop spans 15 amino acids. Germline values: CDR1 SGDLS, CDR2 YYNGEE. Deletions cut 5 bases from V and 0 bases from J, with 11 bases between. Here the CDR3 DNA reads TGTGCCAGCAGTTGGGCGGGGTCGAACACCGGGGAGCTGTTTTTT. Its translation: CASSWAGSNTGELFF.

The chain couples TRBV7-9 to TRBJ2-3; D not resolved. V was trimmed by 5 bases and J by 2 bases, leaving 14 bases between them. CDR1 is SEHNR, CDR2 FQNEAQ, per germline (reference sequence). The length of the CDR3 is 15 residues. CDR3 bases: TGTGCCAGCAGCACCGTTGCGAGGCTCACAGATACGCAGTATTTT. It specifies CASSTVARLTDTQYF.

V is TRBV10-3 and J is TRBJ2-1, with 9 bases fitting TRBD1. The CDR3 contains 15 residues. Germline-derived CDR1 and CDR2 are ENHRY and SYGVKD. With 4 bases clipped from V and 8 bases from J, the junction kept 9 bases outside the gene matches. CDR3 residues: CAISGTGESLHEQFF. In DNA form, the CDR3 reads TGTGCCATCAGTGGGACAGGGGAATCTCTTCATGAGCAGTTCTTC.